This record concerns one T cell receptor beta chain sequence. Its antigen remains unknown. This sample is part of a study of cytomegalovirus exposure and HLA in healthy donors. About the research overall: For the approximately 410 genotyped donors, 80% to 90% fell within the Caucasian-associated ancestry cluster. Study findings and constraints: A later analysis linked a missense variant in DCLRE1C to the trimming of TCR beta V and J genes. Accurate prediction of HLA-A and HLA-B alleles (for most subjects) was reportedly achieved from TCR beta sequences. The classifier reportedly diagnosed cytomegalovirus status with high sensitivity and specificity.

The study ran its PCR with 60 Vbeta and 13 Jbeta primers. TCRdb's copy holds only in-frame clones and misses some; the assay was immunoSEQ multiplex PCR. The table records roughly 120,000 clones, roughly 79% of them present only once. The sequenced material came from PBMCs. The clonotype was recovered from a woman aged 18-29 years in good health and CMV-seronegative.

CDR3 nucleotides: TGTGCCAGCAGCCGGGGATTCCTTTCACCCCTCCACTTT. It yields the protein CASSRGFLSPLHF. The chain joins TRBV7-9 to TRBJ1-6; D is uncertain. There are 13 residues in the CDR3. Germline CDR1 is SEHNR and CDR2 is FQNEAQ (reference sequence). V was clipped by 5 bases and J by 9 bases, with 11 bases between them.